Below, 11 T cell receptor beta chains from the same sample are listed, as sequenced in a study of early T cells in non-severe SARS-CoV-2 infection. TCRdb analysed the 5' RACE reads with MiXCR anew, one entry per CDR3 protein. The sample consists of fewer than 110,000 distinct CDR3 sequences, 8.5% to 14% of them appearing once. What was sequenced was whole blood. All receptors come from an adult who was a healthcare worker with PCR-confirmed SARS-CoV-2 infection or an uninfected control (not recorded which).

This clonotype appeared many times. The chain combines TRBV5-6 with TRBJ2-7, with 7 bases matching TRBD2. The V gene's germline CDR1 is SGHDT and CDR2 YYEEEE. Losses at the gene ends were 4 bases for V and 2 bases for J; bases not matched to a gene: 9. This CDR3 contains 15 residues. The CDR3 nucleotides are TGTGCCAGCAGCGCGCCCGGACTAGGGCCCTACGAGCAGTACTTC. Its translation: CASSAPGLGPYEQYF. Full variable domain (outside the CDR3, taken from reference TRBV5-6 and TRBJ2-7): DAGVTQSPTHLIKTRGQQVTLRCSPKSGHDTVSWYQQALGQGPQFIFQYYEEEERQRGNFPDRFSGHQFPNYSSELNVNALLLGDSALYLCASSAPGLGPYEQYFGPGTRLTVT.

In this sample, this clonotype turned up a few times. The CDR3 nucleotides are TGTGCCACCCGACTAGCGGGACCAGAGACCCAGTACTTC. Translation: CATRLAGPETQYF. The chain couples TRBV2 to TRBJ2-5; 11 nucleotides match TRBD2. Germline assignment: CDR1 SNHLY and CDR2 FYNNEI. The CDR3 consists of 13 residues. V lost 10 bases, J lost 4 bases, and 5 bases stayed unmatched. The whole variable domain, filled in from reference TRBV2 and TRBJ2-5, reads EPEVTQTPSHQVTQMGQEVILRCVPISNHLYFYWYRQILGQKVEFLVSFYNNEISEKSEIFDDQFSVERPDGSNFTLKIRSTKLEDSAMYFCATRLAGPETQYFGPGTRLLVL.

The chain uses TRBV12-3 or TRBV12-4 and TRBJ2-1; possibly TRBD1 for D (6 bases). This CDR3 has 13 residues. V dropped 5 bases and J dropped 5 bases, with 10 bases sitting between them. As DNA, the CDR3 is TGTGCCAGCAGTCGGGACACCAACAATGAGCAGTTCTTC. The encoded protein is CASSRDTNNEQFF.

In its sample, this clonotype was seen a few times. The DNA of the CDR3 is TGTGCCAGCAGCTCCATGGACAGCCACAATCAGCCCCAGCATTTT. This encodes CASSSMDSHNQPQHF. This chain links TRBV7-9 with TRBJ1-5; a possible D gene is TRBD1 (6 bases). Between the trimmed V and J ends, which lost 4 bases and 3 bases, there was a span of 13 bases. CDR3 size: 15 residues. Germline V gene data show CDR1 as SEHNR and CDR2 as FQNEAQ (reference sequence).

This clonotype occurred a few times. The chain uses TRBV29-1 and TRBJ2-5; possible D gene TRBD2, 6 bases. V was shortened by 5 bases and J by 1 base, with 11 bases between the two germline ends. This CDR3 contains 13 residues. Germline V CDR1 and CDR2: SQVTM, ANQGSEA. CDR3 amino acids: CSVRGGGQETQYF. CDR3 sequence (DNA): TGCAGCGTTCGGGGAGGTGGCCAAGAGACCCAGTACTTC.

This clonotype was seen at least ten times. The genes are TRBV12-3 or TRBV12-4 and TRBJ1-2; D not certain. V lost 3 bases and J 5 bases, leaving 10 bases between the germline ends. The CDR3 is made up of 13 amino acids. The CDR3 sequence: CASSLQVGYGYTF. CDR3 DNA: TGTGCCAGCAGTTTGCAGGTCGGATATGGCTACACCTTC.

This clonotype was counted between two and nine times. The chain is built from TRBV4-3 and TRBJ2-7; D possibly corresponds to TRBD1 (6 bases). The germline V and J ends were trimmed by 3 bases and 2 bases, with 11 bases remaining between them. The CDR3 is made up of 14 amino acids. Germline V gives CDR1 LGHNA, CDR2 YSLEER. The CDR3 spells CASSHFRGTYEQYF. The CDR3 DNA follows: TGCGCCAGCAGCCATTTCAGGGGTACCTACGAGCAGTACTTC.

In this sample, this clonotype turned up a few times. The rearrangement links TRBV6-1 to TRBJ1-4; no definite D call. CDR1 is MNHNS and CDR2 is SASEGT in the germline V gene. This CDR3 is built from 12 residues. The V gene lost 1 base and the J gene lost 11 bases, with 8 bases spanning the gap. CDR3: CASSEDRLKLFF. The CDR3 DNA sequence: TGTGCCAGCAGTGAAGACAGACTTAAACTGTTTTTT.

This clonotype was seen only a few times. A read error may account for a junction end that differs from germline. The genes are TRBV4-1 and TRBJ2-4; D unclear. The CDR3 sequence is 19 residues long. Germline lookup yields CDR1 MGHRA and CDR2 YSYEKL. The CDR3 loop reads CTSSPEADVLLIAKNIQYF. CDR3 DNA: TGCACCAGCAGCCCTGAGGCGGATGTGCTGCTCATAGCCAAAAACATTCAGTACTTC.

Ten or more counts support this clonotype. The chain carries TRBV6-5 and TRBJ1-1; D perhaps matches TRBD1 (5 bases). Germline CDR1 reads MNHEY; CDR2 reads SVGAGI. Between the trimmed V and J ends, which lost 0 bases and 5 bases, there was a span of 13 bases. The CDR3 contains 15 residues. CDR3 protein: CASSYSLGVGTEAFF. The DNA for the CDR3 is TGTGCCAGCAGTTACTCGCTAGGGGTAGGGACTGAAGCTTTCTTT.

In its sample, this clonotype was seen a few times. The chain uses TRBV29-1 and TRBJ2-1; no definite D call. The germline CDR1 and CDR2 sequences are SQVTM and ANQGSEA. The CDR3 totals 12 residues. V was pared by 3 bases and J by 7 bases, with 10 bases between. This CDR3 reads CSVDPGRNEQFF. CDR3 DNA sequence: TGCAGCGTTGATCCCGGCCGAAATGAGCAGTTCTTC.